The sequence of this T cell receptor (beta chain) was determined in a study of blood T cell repertoires in COVID-19. Deletions cut 0 bases from V and 4 bases from J, with 10 bases between. The CDR3 runs to 14 residues. CDR1 SGDLS and CDR2 YYNGEE come from the germline V gene. As originally analysed: Reference gene primer amplification gave nucleated cell count estimates. Clones were read by immunoSEQ multiplex PCR, and TCRdb kept only the in-frame ones, dropping some. The D gene and trimming were derived from the DNA, and the V and J assignments and clone size from that table. The sample holds approximately 300,000 clones, roughly 85% seen once.

The chain recombines TRBV9 with TRBJ1-2; maybe TRBD1 (5 bases). The specimen was PBMCs or T cells enriched from blood (not recorded which). This TCR was sampled from a woman in her 30s who had been exposed to COVID-19. Here the CDR3 reads CASSVGQNSYGYTF. CDR3 coding DNA: TGTGCCAGCAGCGTAGGACAGAATTCCTATGGCTACACCTTC.